This TCR beta chain came from a study of blood T cells in healthy people across ages. The wider study: Template switching captured about one barcoded beta molecule per two T cells. General study points: Per million T cells, TCR beta diversity dropped about linearly as age rose.

As for this clonotype: Its antigen is unidentified.

Germline V gene lookup returns CDR1 DFQATT and CDR2 SNEGSKA (reference sequence). CDR3 size: 14 residues. Trimming pared 4 bases from V and 0 bases from J, leaving 11 bases between. Combining a sample-barcoded 5' primer with a J-beta primer mix, a second PCR ran for roughly 6 to 11 cycles. TCRdb called the 5' RACE reads again in MiXCR, with one record for every CDR3 protein. The sample records about 650,000 distinct CDR3 sequences, under 65% being singletons. This rearrangement joins TRBV20-1 to TRBJ2-3; D is possibly TRBD1 (5 bases). The clonotype originates from a woman older than 75 in good health. Sequenced sample: blood. CDR3 coding DNA: TGCAGTGCTACGAGGACACTTAGCACAGATACGCAGTATTTT. Its protein is CSATRTLSTDTQYF.